This entry describes one TCR beta chain. The data derive from a study of CD8+ T cells in alopecia areata. On the study more broadly: For the treated group, dosing was oral tofacitinib at 5 to 10 mg twice daily.

This CDR3 contains 14 residues. V was trimmed by 5 bases and J by 2 bases, leaving 9 bases between them. Germline V gene data show CDR1 as LNHDA and CDR2 as SQIVND (reference sequence). RNA extraction and reverse transcription yielded cDNA as sequencing template. Clones were read by immunoSEQ multiplex PCR, and TCRdb kept only the in-frame ones, dropping some. The data contain about 150,000 clones, about 60% of them singletons. This material consisted of CD4+ T cells sorted from blood, taken at week 0. This receptor was obtained from a human donor with alopecia areata. The chain couples TRBV19 to TRBJ2-2, with D unresolved. The CDR3 loop is CASSPPHNTGELFF. For the CDR3, the DNA is TGTGCCAGTAGTCCCCCACACAACACCGGGGAGCTGTTTTTT.